The 27 T cell receptor beta chains below were found in one sample sequenced in a study of cytomegalovirus exposure and HLA in healthy donors. Here immunoSEQ multiplex PCR was the method, and the copy in TCRdb shows in-frame clones only, minus some. The sample yields 100,000 to 150,000 clones, roughly nine tenths seen once. The material sequenced was PBMCs. The receptors were sampled from a man younger than 45 in good health and CMV-seronegative.

V usage is TRBV4-1 and J usage is TRBJ2-3; perhaps TRBD1 as D (6 bases). Trimming shortened V by 5 bases and J by 6 bases, and 15 bases separated the two germline ends. Germline V gene lookup returns CDR1 MGHRA and CDR2 YSYEKL. The CDR3 loop spans 14 amino acids. CDR3 protein: CASSSAGTPDTQYF. CDR3 DNA sequence: TGCGCCAGCAGCTCTGCCGGGACACCGGATACGCAGTATTTT.

V usage is TRBV15 and J usage is TRBJ1-4; 9 positions match TRBD1. Per germline, CDR1 LNHNV and CDR2 YYDKDF (reference sequence). The length of the CDR3 is 17 residues. V was clipped by 3 bases and J by 7 bases; unmatched bases: 12. CDR3 in amino acids: CATSSLMTGGAGEKLFF. CDR3 sequence (DNA): TGTGCCACCAGCAGCCTGATGACAGGGGGGGCGGGTGAAAAACTGTTTTTT.

Worth noting for this clone: The same CDR3 arises from other DNA sequences in this sample as well. This chain connects TRBV19 to TRBJ2-1; D call uncertain. The germline gives CDR1 LNHDA, CDR2 SQIVND (reference sequence). Trimming pared 1 base from V and 3 bases from J, leaving 4 bases between. The CDR3 is 13 amino acids. The CDR3 coding sequence is TGTGCCAGTAGTATAGGCGGCTACAATGAGCAGTTCTTC. This codes for CASSIGGYNEQFF.

This rearrangement joins TRBV27 to TRBJ1-5; 7 bases fit TRBD1. The CDR3 length is 14 residues. The V gene end was trimmed by 5 bases and the J gene end by 2 bases; junction bases not matched to a gene: 3. CDR1 and CDR2 (germline): MNHEY, SMNVEV (reference sequence). The CDR3 bases are TGTGCCAGCAGTAACAGGGGTGGCAATCAGCCCCAGCATTTT. This encodes CASSNRGGNQPQHF.

This chain uses TRBV6-1 with TRBJ1-6; 8 bases line up with TRBD1. With 8 bases clipped from V and 10 bases from J, the junction kept 13 bases outside the gene matches. CDR3 length: 15 amino acids. Germline V gives CDR1 MNHNS, CDR2 SASEGT. In nucleotides, the CDR3 is TGTGCCAGCTCCTGGACAGGGTTAGGGAACTCACCCCTCCACTTT. Translated, it gives CASSWTGLGNSPLHF.

The chain joins TRBV14 to TRBJ2-3; 7 bases are shared with TRBD1. This CDR3 contains 16 residues. Germline assignment: CDR1 SGHDN and CDR2 FVKESK. Trimming at V came to 4 bases and at J to 4 bases, leaving 11 bases not matched to a gene. The CDR3 region is CASSPRTGGWADTQYF. DNA of the CDR3: TGTGCCAGCAGCCCCCGGACAGGCGGTTGGGCAGATACGCAGTATTTT.

The CDR3 DNA reads TGTGCCAGCAGCCTAGCGGGGGGCCTGTCCTACGAGCAGTACTTC. Its protein is CASSLAGGLSYEQYF. V is TRBV27 and J is TRBJ2-7; the match to TRBD2 covers 11 bases. J was trimmed by 1 base and V by 6 bases; bases with no gene match: 5. Per germline, CDR1 MNHEY and CDR2 SMNVEV (reference sequence). The CDR3 has 15 residues.

This chain uses TRBV18 with TRBJ1-4, with TRBD1 matching over 7 bases. This CDR3 has 17 residues. J was trimmed by 4 bases and V by 6 bases; bases with no gene match: 14. From germline, CDR1 is KGHSH and CDR2 LQKENI. The CDR3 nucleotides read TGTGCCAGCTCGTATCTCCAGACGGGACAGCTTAATGAAAAACTGTTTTTT. It codes for CASSYLQTGQLNEKLFF.

The rearrangement links TRBV27 to TRBJ2-1; 8 nucleotides match TRBD1. In germline, CDR1 is MNHEY, CDR2 SMNVEV (reference sequence). Trimming at V came to 5 bases and at J to 7 bases, leaving 10 bases not matched to a gene. There are 15 residues in the CDR3. The CDR3 bases are TGTGCCAGCAGTCTAGGACAGGGTAGAGTAAATGAGCAGTTCTTC. Translated, it gives CASSLGQGRVNEQFF.

The rearrangement joins TRBV5-4 to TRBJ1-2; D is uncertain. The length of the CDR3 is 13 residues. The V and J ends lost 0 bases and 2 bases respectively, with 5 bases between them. CDR1 and CDR2 from the germline V gene are SGHNT and YYREEE (reference sequence). The CDR3 DNA follows: TGTGCCAGCAGCTTGGAACAGAACTATGGCTACACCTTC. As protein: CASSLEQNYGYTF. The whole variable domain, remainder taken from reference TRBV5-4 and TRBJ1-2, is ETGVTQSPTHLIKTRGQQVTLRCSSQSGHNTVSWYQQALGQGPQFIFQYYREEENGRGNFPPRFSGLQFPNYSSELNVNALELDDSALYLCASSLEQNYGYTFGSGTRLTVV.

The chain is built from TRBV5-1 and TRBJ2-3, with D possibly TRBD1 on 7 matching bases. The germline V gene encodes CDR1 SGHRS and CDR2 YFSETQ. V was shortened by 5 bases and J by 0 bases, with 16 bases between the two germline ends. The CDR3 has 16 residues. CDR3 protein: CASRWGETGSTDTQYF. DNA for the CDR3: TGCGCCAGCAGGTGGGGGGAGACAGGGAGCACAGATACGCAGTATTTT.

There are a few counts of this clone. The V call is TRBV6-5, the J call TRBJ1-2; TRBD1 agrees at 12 bases. After removal of 7 bases from V and 6 bases from J, the junction contained 9 bases not matched to a gene. The CDR3 extends over 15 amino acids. Germline assignment: CDR1 MNHEY and CDR2 SVGAGI. The CDR3 nucleotides are TGTGCCAGCACCTCCCCGGGACAGGGGGCGAATGGCTACACCTTC. Translated: CASTSPGQGANGYTF.

The rearrangement joins TRBV28 to TRBJ2-7; 16 positions agree with TRBD2. Germline CDR1 and CDR2: MDHEN and SYDVKM. The CDR3 is 18 amino acids. J lost 6 bases, V lost 0 bases, and 8 bases had no gene match. The CDR3 is CASSLWIGTSGGAPEQYF. The DNA of the CDR3 is TGTGCCAGCAGTTTATGGATAGGGACTAGCGGGGGGGCCCCCGAGCAGTACTTC. Using reference TRBV28 and TRBJ2-7 for the parts outside the CDR3, the full variable domain is DVKVTQSSRYLVKRTGEKVFLECVQDMDHENMFWYRQDPGLGLRLIYFSYDVKMKEKGDIPEGYSVSREKKERFSLILESASTNQTSMYLCASSLWIGTSGGAPEQYFGPGTRLTVT.

The chain recombines TRBV7-2 with TRBJ2-7; 13 nucleotides align to TRBD2. CDR1 and CDR2 (germline): SGHTA, FQGNSA. This CDR3 contains 15 residues. V shed 5 bases, J shed 4 bases, and the junction held 5 bases outside the gene matches. The CDR3 is CASSPRTSGGYEQYF. CDR3 coding DNA: TGTGCCAGCAGCCCCCGGACTAGCGGGGGATACGAGCAGTACTTC.

The chain employs TRBV9 and TRBJ2-7; no clear D gene. The CDR3 is 20 residues long. The V and J ends lost 0 bases and 3 bases respectively, with 28 bases between them. Germline CDR1 SGDLS, CDR2 YYNGEE. CDR3 region: CASSVGSPKPTTSSFYEQYF. The CDR3 DNA is TGTGCCAGCAGCGTAGGGTCCCCCAAACCTACGACTTCCTCCTTCTACGAGCAGTACTTC.

The chain uses TRBV19 and TRBJ2-1; D not resolved. From germline, CDR1 is LNHDA and CDR2 SQIVND (reference sequence). This CDR3 is 15 amino acids long. Trimming stripped 9 bases from V and 2 bases from J, with 17 bases between. The CDR3 DNA is TGTGCCAGCGCGCCCATCCGTACCACCTACAATGAGCAGTTCTTC. Translated: CASAPIRTTYNEQFF.

Regarding this clone: In the same sample, other DNA sequences code for this CDR3. The chain joins TRBV18 to TRBJ2-7; 8 nucleotides agree with TRBD1. In germline, CDR1 is KGHSH, CDR2 LQKENI. V dropped 6 bases and J dropped 1; count of bases not matched to a gene: 8. The CDR3 is 15 amino acids. Here the CDR3 reads CASSPAGTGSYEQYF. In DNA, the CDR3 is TGTGCCAGCTCTCCCGCCGGGACAGGATCCTACGAGCAGTACTTC. Full variable domain (remainder filled in from reference TRBV18 and TRBJ2-7): NAGVMQNPRHLVRRRGQEARLRCSPMKGHSHVYWYRQLPEEGLKFMVYLQKENIIDESGMPKERFSAEFPKEGPSILRIQQVVRGDSAAYFCASSPAGTGSYEQYFGPGTRLTVT.

The chain is built from TRBV28 and TRBJ2-5; 12 bases align to TRBD1. CDR1 and CDR2 from the germline V gene are MDHEN and SYDVKM. The trim removed 5 bases at V and 5 bases at J, leaving 3 bases unmatched. This CDR3 region has 14 residues. The CDR3 sequence is CASSGTGGMETQYF. The CDR3 nucleotides read TGTGCCAGCAGTGGGACAGGGGGCATGGAGACCCAGTACTTC. Based on the CDR3 plus reference TRBV28 and TRBJ2-5, the full variable domain is DVKVTQSSRYLVKRTGEKVFLECVQDMDHENMFWYRQDPGLGLRLIYFSYDVKMKEKGDIPEGYSVSREKKERFSLILESASTNQTSMYLCASSGTGGMETQYFGPGTRLLVL.

This clone was counted once. The V call is TRBV5-5, the J call TRBJ1-6; 8 bases map to TRBD1. V lost 4 bases, J lost 6 bases, and 12 bases stayed unmatched. From germline, CDR1 is SGHKS and CDR2 YYEKEE (reference sequence). CDR3 length equals 17 residues. CDR3 in DNA: TGTGCCAGCAGCCCGTGGGACAGGTCTGGGCTTAATTCACCCCTCCACTTT. Translated: CASSPWDRSGLNSPLHF.

The V gene is TRBV2, the J gene TRBJ2-3, with D possibly being TRBD2 (6 bases). This CDR3 spans 14 amino acids. CDR1 is SNHLY and CDR2 is FYNNEI in the germline V gene. Trimming pared 7 bases from V and 6 bases from J, leaving 17 bases between. CDR3 sequence reads: CASTQGLPADTQYF. DNA for the CDR3: TGTGCCAGCACCCAGGGACTTCCTGCGGATACGCAGTATTTT.

The genes are TRBV29-1 and TRBJ2-2; 10 bases are shared with TRBD2. Germline V gene lookup returns CDR1 SQVTM and CDR2 ANQGSEA. The J segment lost 4 bases and the V segment lost 2 bases, leaving 7 bases of the junction unmatched. This CDR3 has 16 amino acids. The DNA of the CDR3 is TGCAGCGTTGAAAGAATAGCGGGGGGCCGCACCGGGGAGCTGTTTTTT. It specifies CSVERIAGGRTGELFF.

This sequence joins TRBV6-1 and TRBJ2-3; D unresolved. Germline CDR1 MNHNS, CDR2 SASEGT. The V and J ends lost 1 base and 8 bases respectively, with 10 bases between them. The CDR3 totals 13 residues. CDR3 nucleotides: TGTGCCAGCAGTGAAGGGCCTTTACGTACGCAGTATTTT. Protein: CASSEGPLRTQYF.

V is TRBV23-1 and J is TRBJ2-2, with 8 bases that match TRBD1. TRBV23-1 is marked as an open reading frame, function uncertain. This CDR3 comprises 15 residues. V trimming: 4 bases; J trimming: 5 bases; junction bases outside the gene matches: 6. CDR3 in amino acids: CASSPRTGRTGELFF. DNA of the CDR3: TGCGCCAGCAGTCCACGGACAGGGAGGACCGGGGAGCTGTTTTTT.

The chain uses TRBV5-1 and TRBJ1-2; D is undetermined. The CDR3 runs to 14 residues. V shed 0 bases and J shed 8 bases, with 14 bases lying between them. The germline V gene encodes CDR1 SGHRS and CDR2 YFSETQ. CDR3 bases: TGCGCCAGCAGCTTGGTCGTGACGGCAGGAGGCTACACCTTC. It translates to CASSLVVTAGGYTF.

The J gene is TRBJ1-1, the V gene TRBV7-9; D possibly corresponds to TRBD1 (5 bases). The CDR3 loop spans 15 amino acids. The V and J ends lost 2 bases and 1 base respectively, with 11 bases between them. Per the germline V gene, CDR1 is SEHNR and CDR2 is FQNEAQ (reference sequence). The CDR3 DNA follows: TGTGCCAGCAGCTTAATGACAGCCCAGAACACTGAAGCTTTCTTT. Amino acids: CASSLMTAQNTEAFF.

This clone has just one count. The V gene is TRBV6-1, the J gene TRBJ2-7, with D perhaps TRBD1 (6 bases). V gave up 4 bases and J gave up 2 bases, with 12 bases separating them. The CDR3 loop spans 14 amino acids. Germline loops: CDR1 MNHNS, CDR2 SASEGT. The CDR3 nucleotides are TGTGCCAGCAGTGGAGGGACACAACCCTACGAGCAGTACTTC. Translated: CASSGGTQPYEQYF.

The chain carries TRBV6-5 and TRBJ2-3; 7 positions match TRBD1. The CDR3 loop spans 15 amino acids. The V segment lost 6 bases and the J segment 6 bases; nucleotides outside the gene matches: 12. Germline V lookup: CDR1 MNHEY, CDR2 SVGAGI. This CDR3 is CASSTTGVWGDTQYF. The CDR3 bases are TGTGCCAGCAGCACTACAGGGGTTTGGGGGGATACGCAGTATTTT.